One sample yielded the 26 T cell receptor beta chains listed below, sequenced in a study of control samples from healthy donors and cancer patients. TCRdb's table, derived via immunoSEQ multiplex PCR, lists solely in-frame clones and lacks some. The data contain 70,000 or so clones, 94% of them seen just once; the ten biggest clones take up 6.2%. Specimen: blood. The receptors were sampled from a woman between 40 and 55 years old in good health.

This chain links TRBV7-8 with TRBJ1-4; the D is unclear. This CDR3 is 14 amino acids long. Germline lookup yields CDR1 SGHVS and CDR2 FQNEAQ. Trimming removed 5 bases from V and 7 bases from J, with 14 bases in between. Here the CDR3 reads CASSHSGSAEKLFF. In nucleotides, the CDR3 is TGTGCCAGCAGCCACTCAGGTAGCGCTGAAAAACTGTTTTTT.

The chain couples TRBV25-1 to TRBJ2-3; D not resolved. Trimming left V 3 bases short and J 0 bases short, with 7 bases between. Germline CDR1 reads MGHDK; CDR2 reads SYGVNS. The CDR3 loop spans 14 amino acids. The CDR3 coding sequence is TGTGCCAGCAGTGACCACGACAGCACAGATACGCAGTATTTT. Its translation: CASSDHDSTDTQYF.

The rearrangement uses TRBV9 and TRBJ1-1, with D possibly TRBD1 on 5 matching bases. Trimming cost V 4 bases and J 2 bases, with 15 bases left between them. This CDR3 region has 15 residues. Per the germline V gene, CDR1 is SGDLS and CDR2 is YYNGEE. CDR3 nucleotides: TGTGCCAGCAGCTCCAGGGTTTTGGGAAACACTGAAGCTTTCTTT. Protein product: CASSSRVLGNTEAFF.

The chain is built from TRBV14 and TRBJ1-6; D is undetermined. The V and J ends lost 5 bases and 12 bases respectively, with 8 bases between them. The germline gives CDR1 SGHDN, CDR2 FVKESK. CDR3 size: 11 residues. The CDR3 DNA sequence: TGTGCCAGCAGCTCGGTGGGACCCCTCCACTTT. Its translation: CASSSVGPLHF.

The chain carries TRBV5-1 and TRBJ2-5, with D hard to call. The CDR3 length is 11 residues. Germline CDR1 is SGHRS and CDR2 is YFSETQ. Trimming took off 0 bases at V and 5 bases at J, with 2 bases between the two ends. The CDR3 DNA reads as TGCGCCAGCAGCTTGGCCGAGACCCAGTACTTC. Residues: CASSLAETQYF.

In its sample, this clone was seen a few times. This rearrangement joins TRBV9 to TRBJ1-2; D ambiguous. The CDR3 runs 14 residues. Trimming removed 0 bases from V and 5 bases from J, with 11 bases in between. CDR1 and CDR2 (germline): SGDLS, YYNGEE. CDR3 nucleotide sequence: TGTGCCAGCAGCGTAGACCAGGCTGGATATGGCTACACCTTC. It codes for CASSVDQAGYGYTF.

V and J are TRBV2 and TRBJ2-1; TRBD2 is a possible D gene (6 bases). CDR3 length equals 15 residues. V lost 4 bases to trimming and J lost 2 bases, with 12 bases between them. Germline V CDR1 and CDR2: SNHLY, FYNNEI. The CDR3 nucleotides read TGTGCCAGCAGTGCCAGCGGGCGGCCCTACAATGAGCAGTTCTTC. It specifies CASSASGRPYNEQFF.

The chain carries TRBV12-3 or TRBV12-4 and TRBJ1-1; D gene uncertain. This CDR3 is 13 amino acids long. V dropped 7 bases and J dropped 0 bases, with 9 bases sitting between them. CDR3 region: CASTAAMNTEAFF. CDR3 sequence (DNA): TGTGCCAGCACGGCAGCGATGAACACTGAAGCTTTCTTT.

This chain uses TRBV7-2 with TRBJ1-6; 8 positions match TRBD1. Trimming took 0 bases from V and 10 from J; bases not matched to a gene: 5. Germline CDR1 and CDR2: SGHTA and FQGNSA. This CDR3 has 15 amino acids. The CDR3 nucleotides are TGTGCCAGCAGCTTAGCCACAGGGGGAGGGTCACCCCTCCACTTT. Translation gives CASSLATGGGSPLHF.

The chain uses TRBV4-2 and TRBJ1-3; 7 bases map to TRBD1. Per germline, CDR1 LGHNA and CDR2 YNFKEQ. CDR3 length equals 17 residues. V dropped 4 bases and J dropped 0; count of bases not matched to a gene: 9. CDR3 residues: CASSPATGPSSGNTIYF. CDR3 nucleotides: TGTGCCAGCAGCCCCGCGACAGGGCCAAGCTCTGGAAACACCATATATTTT.

This chain links TRBV7-9 with TRBJ2-4, with D possibly matching TRBD1 (6 bases). The CDR3 extends over 15 amino acids. V dropped 5 bases and J dropped 5 bases, with 16 bases sitting between them. Germline loops: CDR1 SEHNR, CDR2 FQNEAQ (reference sequence). The CDR3 DNA follows: TGTGCCAGCAGCCCCGGGACAAACGGACAAAACATTCAGTACTTC. Its translation: CASSPGTNGQNIQYF.

The V gene is TRBV29-1, the J gene TRBJ1-1; D might be TRBD1 (6 bases). V lost 6 bases to trimming and J lost 4 bases, with 12 bases between them. This CDR3 is 12 amino acids long. Per germline, CDR1 SQVTM and CDR2 ANQGSEA. This CDR3 reads CSVAKGGTEAFF. Written as DNA, the CDR3 is TGCAGCGTCGCCAAGGGGGGCACTGAAGCTTTCTTT. The variable domain in full, completed from reference TRBV29-1 and TRBJ1-1, reads SAVISQKPSRDICQRGTSLTIQCQVDSQVTMMFWYRQQPGQSLTLIATANQGSEATYESGFVIDKFPISRPNLTFSTLTVSNMSPEDSSIYLCSVAKGGTEAFFGQGTRLTVV.

This rearrangement joins TRBV27 to TRBJ2-1; D possibly matches TRBD1 or TRBD2 (5 bases each). The CDR3 is 14 residues long. The V gene's germline CDR1 is MNHEY and CDR2 SMNVEV (reference sequence). Trimming took off 2 bases at V and 5 bases at J, with 10 bases between the two ends. The CDR3 sequence: CASSLGATNNEQFF. For the CDR3, the DNA is TGTGCCAGCAGTTTAGGGGCGACTAACAATGAGCAGTTCTTC.

CDR3 region: CAWSAWDKLYGYTF. CDR3 in DNA: TGTGCCTGGAGTGCCTGGGACAAACTATATGGCTACACCTTC. This chain links TRBV30 with TRBJ1-2; the D gene is possibly TRBD1 (6 bases). The germline V gene has CDR1 GTSNPN and CDR2 SVGIG (reference sequence). There are 14 residues in the CDR3. V was cut by 1 base and J by 5 bases, with 14 bases left in between.

The V and J genes are TRBV19 and TRBJ2-1; TRBD1 aligns across 11 bases. V shed 10 bases and J 4 bases; nucleotides not matched to a gene: 6. The CDR3 contains 14 residues. Germline V gene data show CDR1 as LNHDA and CDR2 as SQIVND (reference sequence). In DNA, the CDR3 is TGTGCCACCAAGGACAGGGGGCTATACAATGAGCAGTTCTTC. Protein sequence: CATKDRGLYNEQFF.

The rearrangement links TRBV6-1 to TRBJ2-1; D is uncertain. V shed 2 bases and J shed 9 bases, with 14 bases lying between them. The CDR3 covers 14 residues. Germline loops: CDR1 MNHNS, CDR2 SASEGT. CDR3 sequence: CASSEPRNFTEQFF. The CDR3 coding sequence is TGTGCCAGCAGTGAACCCCGTAATTTCACTGAGCAGTTCTTC.

Only a few counts were recorded for this clone. The rearrangement joins TRBV27 to TRBJ1-6; D call uncertain. From germline, CDR1 is MNHEY and CDR2 SMNVEV (reference sequence). The V end lost 6 bases, the J end lost 6 bases, and 6 bases lay between the germline ends. The CDR3 sequence is 12 residues long. The CDR3 nucleotides are TGTGCCAGCAGGATAACTAATTCACCCCTCCACTTT. This codes for CASRITNSPLHF.

The V gene is TRBV7-6, the J gene TRBJ2-7, with 9 positions matching TRBD2. CDR1 is SGHVS, CDR2 FNYEAQ, per germline. V dropped 0 bases and J dropped 7; count of bases not matched to a gene: 10. The CDR3 consists of 16 residues. CDR3 sequence (DNA): TGTGCCAGCAGCTTAGCGCTACCGGGGCTAGCGGGAGAGCAGTACTTC. It specifies CASSLALPGLAGEQYF. Filled out from reference TRBV7-6 and TRBJ2-7, the complete variable domain reads GAGVSQSPRYKVTKRGQDVALRCDPISGHVSLYWYRQALGQGPEFLTYFNYEAQQDKSGLPNDRFSAERPEGSISTLTIQRTEQRDSAMYRCASSLALPGLAGEQYFGPGTRLTVT.

The chain joins TRBV5-4 to TRBJ1-4, with no clear D. CDR1 SGHNT and CDR2 YYREEE come from the germline V gene (reference sequence). The CDR3 contains 12 residues. V was pared by 0 bases and J by 10 bases, with 7 bases between. Written as DNA, the CDR3 is TGTGCCAGCAGCTTGGGCGTGGGAAAACTGTTTTTT. It encodes CASSLGVGKLFF.

This chain uses TRBV29-1 with TRBJ2-7; D might be TRBD1 or TRBD2, each matching 6 bases. There are 13 residues in the CDR3. The V gene lost 5 bases and the J gene lost 4 bases, with 15 bases spanning the gap. Germline CDR1 reads SQVTM; CDR2 reads ANQGSEA. The CDR3, as DNA: TGCAGCGTTCGGTCTCAGGGGAGGTACGAGCAGTACTTC. Protein product: CSVRSQGRYEQYF.

CDR3 loop: CASSQFGQPQHF. The CDR3 DNA reads as TGTGCCAGCAGCCAATTTGGTCAGCCCCAGCATTTT. The chain links TRBV16 to TRBJ1-5; D remains ambiguous. The CDR3 covers 12 residues. V lost 1 base and J 6 bases, leaving 4 bases between the germline ends. Germline V gene sequence: CDR1 KGHSY, CDR2 FQNENV.

CDR3 nucleotides: TGTGCCAGCAGTCAATCACAGTGGTACGAGCAGTACTTC. It yields the protein CASSQSQWYEQYF. The chain carries TRBV6-5 and TRBJ2-7; D is undetermined. With 5 bases removed from V and 4 bases from J, the gap between germline ends came to 12 bases. Germline loops: CDR1 MNHEY, CDR2 SVGAGI. The CDR3 has 13 residues.

The chain links TRBV7-9 to TRBJ2-3, with unresolved D. The germline V and J ends were trimmed by 5 bases and 6 bases, with 18 bases remaining between them. The CDR3 is 15 amino acids. Germline V CDR1 and CDR2: SEHNR, FQNEAQ (reference sequence). CDR3: CASSPFSNLVDTQYF. The CDR3 nucleotides read TGTGCCAGCAGCCCTTTCTCCAACCTGGTGGATACGCAGTATTTT.

J is TRBJ1-5 and V is TRBV6-1; the D is unclear. The CDR3 has 18 amino acids. Germline V gene lookup returns CDR1 MNHNS and CDR2 SASEGT. V shed 2 bases and J shed 0 bases, with 17 bases lying between them. The CDR3 DNA reads as TGTGCCAGCAGTGAAAAGACGGACTTTATTTATAGCAATCAGCCCCAGCATTTT. Its translation: CASSEKTDFIYSNQPQHF.

The J gene is TRBJ1-1, the V gene TRBV19; tentative D call: TRBD1 (6 bases). The CDR3 is 14 residues long. Trimming removed 11 bases at V and 4 bases at J, with 20 bases between. The germline gives CDR1 LNHDA, CDR2 SQIVND (reference sequence). CDR3 sequence (DNA): TGTGCCGGTACCACGTTACAGGGTCGCACTGAAGCTTTCTTT. It codes for CAGTTLQGRTEAFF.

The chain carries TRBV14 and TRBJ2-1; no clear D gene. V gave up 6 bases and J gave up 0 bases, with 12 bases separating them. The CDR3 is made up of 15 amino acids. CDR1 and CDR2 (germline): SGHDN, FVKESK. CDR3 nucleotide sequence: TGTGCCAGCAGTCCGACTGTGAGCTCCTACAATGAGCAGTTCTTC. This codes for CASSPTVSSYNEQFF.